This is a list of T cell receptor beta chains from one sample in a study of shared clonotypes between healthy human individuals. Sequenced by immunoSEQ multiplex PCR; TCRdb stores in-frame clones only, minus some. Among some 2.4 million clones, 90% to 95% were seen once, and the ten largest hold about 0.39%. The sequencing input was naive CD4+ T cells from PBMCs. The source of these receptors is a man between 18 and 35 years old in good health. Some clones in this sample may be carry-over from other donors' samples. Both conserved end residues are part of each CDR3. Each record gives: CDR3 protein, CDR3 DNA, D gene, V gene, clone size, J gene. D genes are given only for firm matches. Size is stated for part of the rows, as once, few or many counts, or as a class when the clone is expanded.

CDR3: CASSRLPGAESYEQYF
DNA: TGTGCCAGCAGCCGCCTCCCGGGGGCCGAATCGTACGAGCAGTACTTC
D: -
V: TRBV5-5
size: once
J: TRBJ2-7

CDR3: CASSQEWRQGSAFF
DNA: TGCGCCAGCAGCCAAGAGTGGCGGCAGGGTTCCGCTTTCTTT
D: -
V: TRBV4-1
size: -
J: TRBJ1-1

CDR3: CASSLGEGTGELFF
DNA: TGCGCCAGCAGCTTGGGGGAAGGCACCGGGGAGCTGTTTTTT
D: -
V: TRBV5-1
size: -
J: TRBJ2-2

CDR3: CASSEGQGHEQFF
DNA: TGTGCCAGCAGCGAGGGACAGGGCCATGAGCAGTTCTTC
D: TRBD1
V: TRBV7-2
size: once
J: TRBJ2-1

CDR3: CASSQDHPRSSGNTIYF
DNA: TGCGCCAGCAGCCAAGATCACCCCAGGAGCTCTGGAAACACCATATATTTT
D: -
V: TRBV4-1
size: -
J: TRBJ1-3

CDR3: CASSITKFRPEAFF
DNA: TGTGCCAGCAGTATCACTAAATTCCGGCCTGAAGCTTTCTTT
D: -
V: TRBV6-1
size: -
J: TRBJ1-1

CDR3: CASSLVEGTETIYF
DNA: TGCGCCAGCAGCTTGGTTGAGGGCACAGAGACGATATATTTT
D: -
V: TRBV5-1
size: -
J: TRBJ1-3

CDR3: CASSPTDNYEQYF
DNA: TGTGCCAGCAGTCCCACCGACAACTACGAGCAGTACTTC
D: -
V: TRBV28
size: -
J: TRBJ2-7

CDR3: CSVEETSGGLHF
DNA: TGCAGCGTTGAAGAGACCAGTGGAGGTTTGCACTTC
D: -
V: TRBV29-1
size: -
J: TRBJ2-7

CDR3: CASKTGTGDPDTQYF
DNA: TGTGCCAGTAAAACCGGGACAGGAGACCCAGATACGCAGTATTTT
D: TRBD1
V: TRBV18
size: -
J: TRBJ2-3

CDR3: CASSLIGSYTF
DNA: TGTGCCAGCAGTTTAATTGGGAGCTACACCTTC
D: -
V: TRBV28
size: -
J: TRBJ1-2

CDR3: CASSSVGTSGSSPGELFF
DNA: TGTGCCAGCAGTTCTGTTGGTACTAGCGGGAGTAGCCCCGGGGAGCTGTTTTTT
D: TRBD2
V: TRBV28
size: -
J: TRBJ2-2

CDR3: CASSIRQGADTEAFF
DNA: TGTGCCAGCAGCATCCGACAGGGGGCAGACACTGAAGCTTTCTTT
D: TRBD1
V: TRBV7-9
size: -
J: TRBJ1-1

CDR3: CASSLLRSGTSGRSTDTQYF
DNA: TGTGCCAGCAGCTTACTCCGTTCTGGGACTAGCGGAAGGAGCACAGATACGCAGTATTTT
D: TRBD2
V: TRBV7-8
size: -
J: TRBJ2-3

CDR3: CASSGTSGPSYNEQFF
DNA: TGCGCCAGCAGTGGGACTAGCGGGCCTTCCTACAATGAGCAGTTCTTC
D: TRBD2
V: TRBV10-1
size: -
J: TRBJ2-1

CDR3: CASRDPSYEQYF
DNA: TGTGCCAGCCGGGACCCATCCTACGAGCAGTACTTC
D: -
V: TRBV2
size: -
J: TRBJ2-7

CDR3: CASRRDRGEYEQYF
DNA: TGCGCCAGCAGACGAGACAGGGGGGAATACGAGCAGTACTTC
D: TRBD1
V: TRBV5-1
size: -
J: TRBJ2-7

CDR3: CASSEGTPGETQYF
DNA: TGCGCCAGCAGCGAAGGGACCCCCGGAGAGACCCAGTACTTC
D: -
V: TRBV5-1
size: -
J: TRBJ2-5

CDR3: CASRDTPGLASYQETQYF
DNA: TGTGCCAGCAGGGACACCCCGGGACTAGCTTCGTACCAAGAGACCCAGTACTTC
D: -
V: TRBV21-1
size: -
J: TRBJ2-5

CDR3: CASSLAGGGATQYF
DNA: TGTGCCAGCAGTTTAGCAGGCGGTGGTGCGACCCAGTACTTC
D: -
V: TRBV28
size: -
J: TRBJ2-5

CDR3: CASSEYLRDTEAFF
DNA: TGTGCCAGTAGTGAGTACCTGAGGGACACTGAAGCTTTCTTT
D: -
V: TRBV19
size: -
J: TRBJ1-1

CDR3: CASSKTGGNTGELFF
DNA: TGTGCCAGCAGTAAAACAGGGGGAAACACCGGGGAGCTGTTTTTT
D: TRBD1
V: TRBV2
size: -
J: TRBJ2-2

CDR3: CASSPTGERYYGYTF
DNA: TGTGCCAGCTCACCCACCGGGGAGAGGTACTATGGCTACACCTTC
D: -
V: TRBV18
size: -
J: TRBJ1-2

CDR3: CASKSSQRHNEQFF
DNA: TGTGCCAGCAAAAGCTCCCAGCGGCACAATGAGCAGTTCTTC
D: -
V: TRBV2
size: -
J: TRBJ2-1

CDR3: CASNLPSSGNTIYF
DNA: TGTGCCAGCAACCTTCCGAGCTCTGGAAACACCATATATTTT
D: -
V: TRBV7-2
size: -
J: TRBJ1-3

CDR3: CSVGQGATNEKLFF
DNA: TGCAGCGTGGGACAGGGGGCAACTAATGAAAAACTGTTTTTT
D: TRBD1
V: TRBV29-1
size: -
J: TRBJ1-4

CDR3: CASSFGVLNYEQYF
DNA: TGTGCCAGCAGCTTTGGGGTTCTTAACTACGAGCAGTACTTC
D: -
V: TRBV7-8
size: -
J: TRBJ2-7

CDR3: CASSQPGSIQYF
DNA: TGCGCCAGCAGCCAACCCGGGAGCATTCAGTACTTC
D: -
V: TRBV4-3
size: -
J: TRBJ2-4

CDR3: CASSHRGNSYEQYF
DNA: TGTGCCAGCAGTCACAGGGGAAACTCCTACGAGCAGTACTTC
D: TRBD1
V: TRBV27
size: -
J: TRBJ2-7

CDR3: CASSPRISGAYNEQFF
DNA: TGTGCCAGCAGCCCGCGAATTAGCGGGGCCTATAATGAGCAGTTCTTC
D: TRBD2
V: TRBV11-2
size: -
J: TRBJ2-1

CDR3: CASRRSPWGDPYEQYF
DNA: TGTGCCAGTAGGCGCTCCCCTTGGGGGGACCCTTACGAGCAGTACTTC
D: -
V: TRBV19
size: -
J: TRBJ2-7

CDR3: CASSPSPADQETQYF
DNA: TGCGCCAGCAGTCCATCACCCGCAGACCAAGAGACCCAGTACTTC
D: -
V: TRBV5-1
size: -
J: TRBJ2-5

CDR3: CASSPDPRPYYGYTF
DNA: TGTGCCAGCAGCCCCGACCCCCGCCCCTACTATGGCTACACCTTC
D: -
V: TRBV7-3
size: once
J: TRBJ1-2

CDR3: CASSLDWLAGSREQFF
DNA: TGTGCCAGCAGCTTAGACTGGCTAGCGGGGTCCCGTGAGCAGTTCTTC
D: TRBD2
V: TRBV7-2
size: -
J: TRBJ2-1

CDR3: CASSAYGTGGYGYTF
DNA: TGTGCCAGCAGCGCATACGGGACAGGGGGCTATGGCTACACCTTC
D: TRBD1
V: TRBV9
size: -
J: TRBJ1-2

CDR3: CASREGGRISEAFF
DNA: TGTGCCAGCAGGGAGGGGGGCAGGATTTCTGAAGCTTTCTTT
D: -
V: TRBV5-5
size: -
J: TRBJ1-1

CDR3: CASSGGTTDTQYF
DNA: TGTGCCAGCAGCGGGGGGACCACAGATACGCAGTATTTT
D: -
V: TRBV7-3
size: -
J: TRBJ2-3

CDR3: CAGHRGRTYEQYF
DNA: TGTGCCGGTCACAGGGGGCGGACCTACGAGCAGTACTTC
D: TRBD1
V: TRBV30
size: -
J: TRBJ2-7

CDR3: CASSRSGTGTYNEQFF
DNA: TGTGCCAGCAGCCGATCGGGGACAGGGACCTACAATGAGCAGTTCTTC
D: TRBD1
V: TRBV4-2
size: -
J: TRBJ2-1

CDR3: CASSLAPPRNTGELFF
DNA: TGCGCCAGCAGCTTAGCGCCCCCTCGGAACACCGGGGAGCTGTTTTTT
D: -
V: TRBV5-1
size: once
J: TRBJ2-2

CDR3: CAWSVNRVYGYTF
DNA: TGTGCCTGGAGTGTAAATAGGGTCTATGGCTACACCTTC
D: -
V: TRBV30
size: -
J: TRBJ1-2

CDR3: CASSFRDRHTYEQYF
DNA: TGTGCCAGCAGTTTCCGGGACAGGCATACCTACGAGCAGTACTTC
D: TRBD1
V: TRBV28
size: few
J: TRBJ2-7

CDR3: CASTMSGRLRGYTF
DNA: TGTGCCAGCACCATGAGTGGGAGATTACGGGGCTACACCTTC
D: -
V: TRBV7-9
size: -
J: TRBJ1-2

CDR3: CASSQEPPGRNTGELFF
DNA: TGCGCCAGCAGCCAAGAACCTCCCGGACGGAACACCGGGGAGCTGTTTTTT
D: -
V: TRBV4-1
size: -
J: TRBJ2-2

CDR3: CASRPGQGHPGELFF
DNA: TGTGCCAGTAGACCGGGACAGGGGCACCCCGGGGAGCTGTTTTTT
D: TRBD1
V: TRBV27
size: -
J: TRBJ2-2

CDR3: CASSSRAFPSDTQYF
DNA: TGCGCCAGCAGCTCCCGGGCCTTTCCATCAGATACGCAGTATTTT
D: -
V: TRBV5-1
size: -
J: TRBJ2-3

CDR3: CASSTRAGTSGSFSYEQYF
DNA: TGTGCCAGCAGCACAAGGGCCGGGACTAGCGGATCCTTCTCCTACGAGCAGTACTTC
D: TRBD2
V: TRBV7-9
size: -
J: TRBJ2-7

CDR3: CASSRPTGVNTEAFF
DNA: TGTGCCAGCAGTAGACCGACAGGGGTGAACACTGAAGCTTTCTTT
D: TRBD1
V: TRBV28
size: -
J: TRBJ1-1

CDR3: CASSLRGTNEKLFF
DNA: TGTGCCAGCAGCCTCAGGGGTACTAATGAAAAACTGTTTTTT
D: -
V: TRBV7-2
size: -
J: TRBJ1-4

CDR3: CASGPSPGDVYEQYF
DNA: TGTGCCAGCGGACCCAGTCCGGGGGACGTCTACGAGCAGTACTTC
D: -
V: TRBV28
size: -
J: TRBJ2-7

CDR3: CASIQGGPSGNTIYF
DNA: TGTGCCAGCATCCAGGGCGGACCCTCTGGAAACACCATATATTTT
D: -
V: TRBV7-2
size: -
J: TRBJ1-3

CDR3: CASSLPGQGGPEAFF
DNA: TGCGCCAGCAGCTTACCGGGACAGGGGGGCCCCGAAGCTTTCTTT
D: TRBD1
V: TRBV5-1
size: -
J: TRBJ1-1

CDR3: CASSLYGAAGPYEQYF
DNA: TGTGCCAGCAGTTTATATGGCGCCGCTGGGCCCTACGAGCAGTACTTC
D: -
V: TRBV28
size: -
J: TRBJ2-7

CDR3: CSVDRRETQYF
DNA: TGCAGCGTTGATCGTCGGGAGACCCAGTACTTC
D: -
V: TRBV29-1
size: once
J: TRBJ2-5

CDR3: CATSSYFSRSANYGYTF
DNA: TGTGCCACCAGCTCCTACTTCTCCAGGAGCGCCAACTATGGCTACACCTTC
D: -
V: TRBV15
size: -
J: TRBJ1-2

CDR3: CASSQGANYGYTF
DNA: TGTGCCAGCTCGCAGGGGGCAAACTATGGCTACACCTTC
D: TRBD1
V: TRBV6-6
size: once
J: TRBJ1-2

CDR3: CASSSGSLDTF
DNA: TGTGCCAGCAGTTCAGGGAGTTTGGACACCTTC
D: -
V: TRBV28
size: -
J: TRBJ1-2

CDR3: CASSATGGTNEKLFF
DNA: TGCGCCAGCAGCGCCACAGGGGGTACTAATGAAAAACTGTTTTTT
D: TRBD1
V: TRBV5-1
size: -
J: TRBJ1-4

CDR3: CASSPTSTASYEQYF
DNA: TGCGCCAGCAGCCCCACCTCGACAGCCTCCTACGAGCAGTACTTC
D: -
V: TRBV5-1
size: once
J: TRBJ2-7